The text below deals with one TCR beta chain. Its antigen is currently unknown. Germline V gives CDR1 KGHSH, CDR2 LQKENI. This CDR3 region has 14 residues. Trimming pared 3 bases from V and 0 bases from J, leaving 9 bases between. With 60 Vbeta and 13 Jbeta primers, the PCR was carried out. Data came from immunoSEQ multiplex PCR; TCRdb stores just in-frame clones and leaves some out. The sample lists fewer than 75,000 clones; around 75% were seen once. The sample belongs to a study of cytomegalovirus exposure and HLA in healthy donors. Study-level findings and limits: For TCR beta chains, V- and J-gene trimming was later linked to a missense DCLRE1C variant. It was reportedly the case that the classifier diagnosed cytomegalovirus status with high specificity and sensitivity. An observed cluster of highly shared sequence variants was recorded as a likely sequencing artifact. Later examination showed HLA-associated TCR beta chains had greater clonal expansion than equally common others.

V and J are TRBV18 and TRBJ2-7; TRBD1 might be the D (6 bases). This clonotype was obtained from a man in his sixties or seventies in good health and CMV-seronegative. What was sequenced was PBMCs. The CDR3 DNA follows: TGTGCCAGCTCACCCCAGGACAGCTCCTACGAGCAGTACTTC. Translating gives CASSPQDSSYEQYF.